Each of the 18 T cell receptor beta chains below was sequenced from the same sample in a study of OX40 agonist ivuxolimab in advanced cancers. The table came from immunoSEQ multiplex PCR; TCRdb's copy has only in-frame clones and leaves some out. Here the sample spans fewer than 90,000 clones, 70% to 90% being singletons. The input for sequencing was CD4+ or CD8+ T cells sorted from blood, taken in a trial of the OX40 agonist ivuxolimab. These receptors all come from an adult with an advanced solid tumor such as melanoma, head and neck, liver or kidney cancer.

This clone was picked up one time. This chain connects TRBV19 to TRBJ2-1; D is perhaps TRBD1 (6 bases). Germline assignment: CDR1 LNHDA and CDR2 SQIVND (reference sequence). V lost 1 base and J 1 base, leaving 8 bases between the germline ends. The CDR3 covers 15 residues. The CDR3 nucleotides are TGTGCCAGTAGTATAGGCACAGGGTCCTACAATGAGCAGTTCTTC. As protein: CASSIGTGSYNEQFF.

The J gene is TRBJ2-2, the V gene TRBV5-1; D unclear. The CDR3 length is 15 residues. Trimming pared 5 bases from V and 2 bases from J, leaving 13 bases between. From germline, CDR1 is SGHRS and CDR2 YFSETQ. The CDR3 DNA reads TGCGCCAGCAGGCATCCGGGCCCCAACACCGGGGAGCTGTTTTTT. This codes for CASRHPGPNTGELFF. Supplemented by reference TRBV5-1 and TRBJ2-2, the full variable domain reads KAGVTQTPRYLIKTRGQQVTLSCSPISGHRSVSWYQQTPGQGLQFLFEYFSETQRNKGNFPGRFSGRQFSNSRSEMNVSTLELGDSALYLCASRHPGPNTGELFFGEGSRLTVL.

CDR3 in amino acids: CASSAGMGGLQPQHF. The CDR3 bases are TGTGCCAGTAGCGCGGGTATGGGAGGGCTTCAGCCCCAGCATTTT. The chain recombines TRBV19 with TRBJ1-5, with D unresolved. This CDR3 is built from 15 residues. Germline V gene data show CDR1 as LNHDA and CDR2 as SQIVND (reference sequence). V lost 6 bases, J lost 6 bases, and 18 bases lay in between.

The V call is TRBV7-6, the J call TRBJ2-2; 10 bases agree with TRBD2. This CDR3 spans 16 amino acids. The trim removed 3 bases at V and 7 bases at J, leaving 8 bases unmatched. CDR1 and CDR2 (germline): SGHVS, FNYEAQ. The CDR3 nucleotides read TGTGCCAGCAGCTTCACTAGCGGGGAACGAGGCGGGGAGCTGTTTTTT. This codes for CASSFTSGERGGELFF.

This chain connects TRBV10-3 to TRBJ2-1; no firm D call. V lost 0 bases and J lost 7, with 4 bases in between. This CDR3 is built from 12 residues. Germline V lookup: CDR1 ENHRY, CDR2 SYGVKD. CDR3 in DNA: TGTGCCATCAGTGAGTCGAAAAATGAGCAGTTCTTC. Its translation is CAISESKNEQFF.

This sequence joins TRBV5-1 and TRBJ2-3, with 8 bases lining up with TRBD2. The CDR3 sequence is 15 residues long. Germline CDR1 and CDR2: SGHRS and YFSETQ. V lost 0 bases, J lost 6 bases, and 6 bases stayed unmatched. The CDR3 DNA reads TGCGCCAGCAGCTTGGGTAGCGGGGTGGGTGATACGCAGTATTTT. Translated, it gives CASSLGSGVGDTQYF.

This clone is a singleton in its sample. The chain carries TRBV10-3 and TRBJ2-2, with D perhaps matching TRBD2 (5 bases). Germline lookup yields CDR1 ENHRY and CDR2 SYGVKD. The germline V and J ends were trimmed by 3 bases and 5 bases, with 10 bases remaining between them. The CDR3 consists of 14 residues. This CDR3 reads CAISDSGPTGELFF. The CDR3 nucleotides are TGTGCCATCAGTGACAGCGGCCCAACCGGGGAGCTGTTTTTT.

The chain has TRBV19 and TRBJ2-1; maybe TRBD2 (6 bases). The CDR3 has 15 residues. Trimming stripped 3 bases from V and 4 bases from J, with 13 bases between. Per the germline V gene, CDR1 is LNHDA and CDR2 is SQIVND (reference sequence). Written as DNA, the CDR3 is TGTGCCAGTAGTATGGGGAATGGGGGGTACAATGAGCAGTTCTTC. Protein: CASSMGNGGYNEQFF.

This rearrangement joins TRBV12-5 to TRBJ1-6; 10 nucleotides agree with TRBD1. With 6 bases clipped from V and 7 bases from J, the junction kept 0 bases outside the gene matches. The CDR3 extends over 13 amino acids. The V gene's germline CDR1 is LGHNT and CDR2 FRNRAP. CDR3 nucleotides: TGTGCTAGTGGGGGACAGGGGAATTCACCCCTCCACTTT. Translated, it gives CASGGQGNSPLHF.

CDR3 nucleotides: TGTGCCAGCAGCCCCCAAGGGAGGGGAGGAAACACCATATATTTT. Protein product: CASSPQGRGGNTIYF. The chain is built from TRBV21-1 and TRBJ1-3. TRBV21-1 is flagged as a pseudogene. CDR3 size: 15 residues.

The chain joins TRBV29-1 to TRBJ2-7; possible D gene TRBD2, 5 bases. Germline V gives CDR1 SQVTM, CDR2 ANQGSEA. The CDR3 totals 13 residues. V lost 4 bases and J lost 0, with 10 bases in between. The CDR3 is CSVVEDYSYEQYF. In DNA, the CDR3 is TGCAGCGTTGTGGAGGATTACTCCTACGAGCAGTACTTC.

This rearrangement joins TRBV5-6 to TRBJ1-5, with D perhaps matching TRBD1 (5 bases). V was clipped by 1 base and J by 5 bases, with 7 bases between them. The V gene's germline CDR1 is SGHDT and CDR2 YYEEEE. This CDR3 is built from 13 residues. The CDR3 here is CASSLRGYQPQHF. The CDR3 region has the DNA TGTGCCAGCAGCTTGAGGGGTTATCAGCCCCAGCATTTT.

This chain connects TRBV11-2 to TRBJ2-7, with D tentatively TRBD1 (6 bases). The length of the CDR3 is 13 residues. In germline, CDR1 is SGHAT, CDR2 FQNNGV. Trimming took 5 bases from V and 4 from J, leaving 12 bases between them. For the CDR3, the DNA is TGTGCCAGCAGCCCAGACAGGTTGTACGAGCAGTACTTC. Its protein product is CASSPDRLYEQYF.

The genes are TRBV4-1 and TRBJ2-3; 8 positions agree with TRBD2. V was pared by 2 bases and J by 2 bases, with 3 bases of the junction left unmatched. There are 15 residues in the CDR3. Looked up from germline, CDR1 is MGHRA and CDR2 is YSYEKL. The CDR3 loop is CASSQLGLATDTQYF. DNA of the CDR3: TGCGCCAGCAGCCAATTAGGACTAGCCACAGATACGCAGTATTTT.

This chain joins TRBV7-9 and TRBJ1-1; possible D gene TRBD1, 5 bases. CDR3 length: 14 amino acids. From germline, CDR1 is SEHNR and CDR2 FQNEAQ (reference sequence). Trimming pared 3 bases from V and 8 bases from J, leaving 16 bases between. The CDR3, as DNA: TGTGCCAGCAGCTTGGACGGGACCCCAGGCGAAGCTTTCTTT. Protein: CASSLDGTPGEAFF.

This chain links TRBV9 with TRBJ1-3; 7 nucleotides align to TRBD1. After removal of 3 bases from V and 0 bases from J, the junction contained 3 bases not matched to a gene. Germline V gene sequence: CDR1 SGDLS, CDR2 YYNGEE. This CDR3 has 15 amino acids. CDR3: CASSGDSYSGNTIYF. The CDR3 nucleotides read TGTGCCAGCAGCGGGGACAGTTACTCTGGAAACACCATATATTTT.

This chain uses TRBV7-2 with TRBJ2-3; D call uncertain. This CDR3 is 16 amino acids long. From germline, CDR1 is SGHTA and CDR2 FQGNSA. With 5 bases removed from V and 1 base from J, the gap between germline ends came to 16 bases. The CDR3 reads CASSPRQWSRTDTQYF. DNA of the CDR3: TGTGCCAGCAGCCCAAGGCAGTGGTCTCGCACAGATACGCAGTATTTT.

CDR3 DNA: TGTGCCAGTAGTTCCAGGGGCATTGGAGGCTACACCTTC. This encodes CASSSRGIGGYTF. This chain connects TRBV19 to TRBJ1-2, with D possibly TRBD1 on 6 matching bases. This CDR3 has 13 amino acids. Germline values: CDR1 LNHDA, CDR2 SQIVND (reference sequence). The V and J ends lost 5 bases and 8 bases respectively, with 15 bases between them.